A selection of T cell receptor beta chains follows, all from one sample in a study of cytomegalovirus exposure and HLA in healthy donors. Only in-frame clones appear in the TCRdb table, and some are missing; sequencing was by immunoSEQ multiplex PCR. The data show approximately 110,000 clones, around 70% seen once. The source material was PBMCs. The receptors originated from a man aged 25 to 40 in good health and CMV-seropositive. Each CDR3 is given with its conserved first and last residue. Fields, in order: J gene, clone size, D gene, V gene, CDR3 protein, CDR3 DNA. The D gene is left open where the match is weak. The size of a clone is reported for some rows only, either as once, few or many, or as a class for expanded clones.

>TRBJ2-5|NA|NA|TRBV5-4
CASSLGLSETQYF
TGTGCCAGCAGCTTGGGACTTTCAGAGACCCAGTACTTC
>TRBJ1-5|NA|NA|TRBV19
CASSIRDFQWSNQPQHF
TGTGCCAGTAGTATAAGGGACTTCCAATGGAGCAATCAGCCCCAGCATTTT
>TRBJ2-2|few|NA|TRBV5-6
CASSLISGGELFF
TGTGCCAGCAGCTTGATTTCGGGCGGGGAGCTGTTTTTT
>TRBJ2-5|NA|NA|TRBV5-1
CASSGGAPPQETQYF
TGCGCCAGCAGCGGGGGGGCCCCCCCCCAAGAGACCCAGTACTTC
>TRBJ1-2|NA|NA|TRBV5-6
CASSFLGDSGGYPF
TGTGCCAGCAGCTTCCTAGGGGACTCGGGGGGCTACCCCTTC
>TRBJ1-3|NA|TRBD1|TRBV5-1
CASSLQTGGNTIYF
TGCGCCAGCAGCCTGCAGACAGGGGGAAACACCATATATTTT
>TRBJ2-5|NA|TRBD2|TRBV5-1
CASSPGTSGETQYF
TGCGCCAGCAGCCCCGGGACTAGCGGGGAGACCCAGTACTTC
>TRBJ2-3|NA|NA|TRBV9
CASSSRGGDGTDTQYF
TGTGCCAGCAGCTCCAGAGGGGGGGATGGAACAGATACGCAGTATTTT
>TRBJ2-2|NA|NA|TRBV6-5
CASRYTVDGELFF
TGTGCCAGCAGATATACAGTGGACGGGGAGCTGTTTTTT
>TRBJ1-5|once|TRBD1|TRBV6-5
CASSSSGQVSNQPQHF
TGTGCCAGCAGTTCCTCCGGACAGGTCAGCAATCAGCCCCAGCATTTT
>TRBJ1-5|NA|NA|TRBV2
CASSQTGISNQPQHF
TGTGCCAGCAGTCAAACGGGAATCAGCAATCAGCCCCAGCATTTT
>TRBJ1-5|NA|TRBD1|TRBV7-8
CASSSRQGRGNQPQHF
TGTGCCAGCAGCTCTCGACAGGGTCGGGGCAATCAGCCCCAGCATTTT
>TRBJ2-5|NA|TRBD1|TRBV5-1
CASSARPGQVGETQYF
TGCGCCAGCAGCGCACGTCCGGGACAGGTCGGGGAGACCCAGTACTTC
>TRBJ2-3|NA|NA|TRBV6-5
CASSSTGSYGTDTQYF
TGTGCCAGCAGTTCCACAGGTTCGTATGGCACAGATACGCAGTATTTT
>TRBJ2-2|NA|TRBD1|TRBV7-3
CASRRAGTGNTGELFF
TGTGCCAGCAGGAGAGCCGGGACAGGGAACACCGGGGAGCTGTTTTTT
>TRBJ1-3|NA|NA|TRBV7-8
CASSLGAGHSGNTIYF
TGTGCCAGCAGCTTAGGAGCGGGACACTCTGGAAACACCATATATTTT
>TRBJ1-2|NA|NA|TRBV19
CASSIHRTDYGYTF
TGTGCCAGTAGCATCCACCGGACAGATTATGGCTACACCTTC
>TRBJ1-2|NA|NA|TRBV6-5
CASSTGREGYGYTF
TGTGCCAGCAGTACCGGCAGGGAGGGCTATGGCTACACCTTC
>TRBJ1-4|NA|NA|TRBV28
CASSSALSRNEKLFF
TGTGCCAGCAGTTCGGCACTATCTCGTAATGAAAAACTGTTTTTT
>TRBJ2-3|NA|NA|TRBV9
CASNRGTELTDTQYF
TGTGCCAGCAACCGCGGGACAGAGCTCACAGATACGCAGTATTTT
>TRBJ2-5|once|TRBD1|TRBV5-4
CASSLPTGGRQETQYF
TGTGCCAGCAGCCTCCCGACAGGGGGGAGGCAAGAGACCCAGTACTTC
>TRBJ2-7|NA|NA|TRBV10-2
CASSESPHEQYF
TGCGCCAGCAGTGAGTCTCCCCACGAGCAGTACTTC
>TRBJ1-2|NA|NA|TRBV28
CASSLTAGTIGYTF
TGTGCCAGCAGTTTAACGGCAGGAACCATCGGCTACACCTTC
>TRBJ2-1|NA|TRBD1|TRBV15
CATSRDRPYNEQFF
TGTGCCACCAGCAGGGACAGGCCCTACAATGAGCAGTTCTTC
>TRBJ1-5|NA|TRBD1|TRBV5-1
CASSTRTGGENQPQHF
TGCGCCAGCAGCACCCGGACAGGGGGGGAAAATCAGCCCCAGCATTTT
>TRBJ2-1|NA|NA|TRBV19
CASSGRGYEQFF
TGTGCCAGTAGTGGTAGAGGGTATGAGCAGTTCTTC
>TRBJ1-5|NA|NA|TRBV7-8
CASSQGGGIDSNQPQHF
TGTGCCAGCAGCCAGGGCGGGGGGATAGATAGCAATCAGCCCCAGCATTTT
>TRBJ1-4|few|NA|TRBV7-9
CASSLRGGQATNEKLFF
TGTGCCAGCAGCCTGCGGGGGGGGCAGGCAACTAATGAAAAACTGTTTTTT
>TRBJ1-3|NA|TRBD1|TRBV5-1
CASSWDSQSSGNTIYF
TGCGCCAGCAGCTGGGACAGCCAGAGCTCTGGAAACACCATATATTTT
>TRBJ2-7|NA|NA|TRBV5-5
CASSLGGIPRIYEQYF
TGTGCCAGCAGCTTGGGCGGAATCCCAAGAATCTACGAGCAGTACTTC
>TRBJ2-1|NA|NA|TRBV7-9
CASSSGGAPLSYNEQFF
TGTGCCAGCAGCTCGGGCGGGGCTCCCCTCTCCTACAATGAGCAGTTCTTC
>TRBJ2-7|once|NA|TRBV7-2
CASSLGAGPYEQYF
TGTGCCAGCAGCTTAGGGGCAGGGCCCTACGAGCAGTACTTC
>TRBJ2-7|few|NA|TRBV5-6
CASSFSRYEQYF
TGTGCCAGCAGCTTTAGTCGATACGAGCAGTACTTC
>TRBJ1-6|NA|TRBD1|TRBV14
CASSQEGGWSPLHF
TGTGCCAGCAGCCAAGAAGGGGGCTGGTCACCCCTCCACTTT
>TRBJ2-7|NA|NA|TRBV11-2
CASSSGHLYEQYF
TGTGCCAGCAGCTCGGGACACCTCTACGAGCAGTACTTC
>TRBJ2-7|NA|TRBD1|TRBV7-6
CASSRGQGGYYEQYF
TGTGCCAGCAGCAGGGGACAGGGAGGGTATTACGAGCAGTACTTC
>TRBJ1-2|NA|NA|TRBV5-1
CASSLDTGFYGYTF
TGCGCCAGCAGCTTGGATACAGGGTTCTATGGCTACACCTTC
>TRBJ1-1|NA|NA|TRBV9
CASSVAGGPTEAFF
TGTGCCAGCAGCGTAGCGGGAGGGCCCACTGAAGCTTTCTTT
>TRBJ2-3|few|NA|TRBV19
CASSIDGARADTQYF
TGTGCCAGTAGTATAGATGGCGCCCGGGCAGATACGCAGTATTTT
>TRBJ1-6|once|NA|TRBV7-6
CASSSTQGGNSPLHF
TGTGCCAGCAGCTCGACACAGGGTGGGAATTCACCCCTCCACTTT
>TRBJ1-5|NA|NA|TRBV18
CASSPDSNQPQHF
TGTGCCAGCTCACCCGACAGTAATCAGCCCCAGCATTTT
>TRBJ1-1|NA|NA|TRBV6-1
CASSERRGGTEAFF
TGTGCCAGCAGTGAAAGGAGGGGGGGCACTGAAGCTTTCTTT